The 24 T cell receptor beta chains below come from one sample, sequenced in a study of response to subunit inactivated influenza vaccine. TCRdb ran MiXCR on the RT-PCR reads and lists one entry per CDR3 protein. The sample records about 780,000 distinct CDR3 sequences, around 20% being singletons. The material sequenced was PBMCs from blood, taken approximately 5 days after vaccination. The receptors stem from a man aged 45 to 65 who received an inactivated influenza vaccine.

The rearrangement links TRBV5-1 to TRBJ2-5, with TRBD2 matching over 10 bases. The CDR3 contains 18 residues. CDR1 and CDR2 (germline): SGHRS, YFSETQ. Trimming cost V 3 bases and J 2 bases; bases outside gene matches: 13. CDR3 residues: CASSSTPSGSPEQETQYF. The CDR3 DNA follows: TGCGCCAGCAGCTCCACTCCTAGCGGGAGTCCCGAACAAGAGACCCAGTACTTC.

The gene calls are TRBV9 and TRBJ2-2; TRBD2 matches 7 bases. Losses at the gene ends were 3 bases for V and 0 bases for J; bases not matched to a gene: 2. There are 15 residues in the CDR3. CDR1 is SGDLS, CDR2 YYNGEE, per germline. The CDR3 spells CASSGLAANTGELFF. The CDR3 DNA reads TGTGCCAGCAGCGGACTAGCCGCGAACACCGGGGAGCTGTTTTTT.

Only a few counts were recorded for this clonotype. V is TRBV4-1 and J is TRBJ2-3; 10 bases map to TRBD2. Trimming removed 4 bases from V and 3 bases from J; junction bases left unmatched: 7. This CDR3 has 16 amino acids. Germline values: CDR1 MGHRA, CDR2 YSYEKL. The CDR3 loop reads CASSRRTSGVTDTQYF. CDR3 DNA sequence: TGCGCCAGCAGCCGCCGAACTAGCGGGGTAACAGATACGCAGTATTTT.

Many counts were recorded for this clonotype. The chain has TRBV20-1 and TRBJ2-7, with TRBD2 matching 9 bases. V shed 0 bases and J 5 bases; nucleotides not matched to a gene: 8. In germline, CDR1 is DFQATT, CDR2 SNEGSKA (reference sequence). The CDR3 is 15 residues long. The CDR3 sequence: CSARDPSGRIHEQYF. CDR3 nucleotide sequence: TGCAGTGCTAGAGACCCGAGCGGGAGGATCCACGAGCAGTACTTC.

The chain employs TRBV12-3 or TRBV12-4 and TRBJ2-1; TRBD2 matches at 16 bases. The J segment lost 7 bases and the V segment lost 6 bases, leaving 12 bases of the junction unmatched. CDR3 size: 18 residues. CDR3: CASRGTSGRAWILNEQFF. The CDR3 DNA follows: TGTGCCAGCAGGGGGACTAGCGGGAGGGCCTGGATATTGAATGAGCAGTTCTTC.

V gene TRBV4-2 combines with J gene TRBJ2-7; the D gene is possibly TRBD2 (5 bases). The CDR3 loop spans 14 amino acids. Trimming cost V 5 bases and J 8 bases, with 19 bases left between them. Germline CDR1 is LGHNA and CDR2 is YNFKEQ. This CDR3 reads CASSYEADSPKQYF. For the CDR3, the DNA is TGTGCCAGCAGCTATGAAGCGGACTCCCCGAAGCAGTACTTC.

J is TRBJ2-4 and V is TRBV7-9; the match to TRBD1 covers 8 bases. The CDR3 consists of 15 residues. V lost 1 base, J lost 7 bases, and 6 bases stayed unmatched. Germline loops: CDR1 SEHNR, CDR2 FQNEAQ (reference sequence). In DNA form, the CDR3 reads TGTGCCAGCAGCTTAGACCGACAGGGGCTGAACATTCAGTACTTC. Residues: CASSLDRQGLNIQYF.

This clonotype showed up just a few times. The genes are TRBV5-1 and TRBJ2-2, with 7 bases lining up with TRBD1. V dropped 4 bases and J dropped 3; count of bases not matched to a gene: 3. CDR1 SGHRS and CDR2 YFSETQ come from the germline V gene. This CDR3 contains 14 residues. This chain's CDR3 is CASSTQGDTGELFF. The CDR3 DNA reads as TGCGCCAGCAGCACTCAGGGGGACACCGGGGAGCTGTTTTTT.

This clonotype was seen many times. The chain recombines TRBV4-3 with TRBJ2-1; D remains unclear. Trimming cost V 4 bases and J 8 bases, with 15 bases left between them. The CDR3 contains 14 residues. Germline V gene lookup returns CDR1 LGHNA and CDR2 YSLEER. This CDR3 is CASSPTHGYDEQFF. For the CDR3, the DNA is TGCGCCAGCAGCCCAACTCATGGGTATGATGAGCAGTTCTTC.

This clonotype turned up a few times. This chain links TRBV7-2 with TRBJ2-5; D call uncertain. The CDR3 contains 16 residues. Germline V gives CDR1 SGHTA, CDR2 FQGNSA. V shed 2 bases and J shed 2 bases, with 15 bases lying between them. The CDR3 region is CASSLLFGVRQETQYF. In DNA, the CDR3 is TGTGCCAGCAGCTTATTGTTTGGAGTCAGACAAGAGACCCAGTACTTC. The whole variable domain, filled in from reference TRBV7-2 and TRBJ2-5, reads GAGVSQSPSNKVTEKGKDVELRCDPISGHTALYWYRQSLGQGLEFLIYFQGNSAPDKSGLPSDRFSAERTGGSVSTLTIQRTQQEDSAVYLCASSLLFGVRQETQYFGPGTRLLVL.

This clonotype was detected a few times. The chain recombines TRBV20-1 with TRBJ2-1, with TRBD2 identical over 14 bases. J was trimmed by 1 base and V by 1 base; bases with no gene match: 6. The CDR3 totals 18 residues. In germline, CDR1 is DFQATT, CDR2 SNEGSKA (reference sequence). CDR3 nucleotide sequence: TGCAGTGCTAGAGGGACTAGCGGGAGGTATTTATCCTACAATGAGCAGTTCTTC. Protein product: CSARGTSGRYLSYNEQFF.

In its sample, this clonotype was seen many times. The J gene is TRBJ2-1, the V gene TRBV6-1; 10 bases map to TRBD2. CDR1 is MNHNS and CDR2 is SASEGT in the germline V gene. The CDR3 consists of 13 residues. V lost 5 bases and J lost 7; bases outside the gene matches: 2. This chain's CDR3 is CASSRGLANEQFF. In DNA form, the CDR3 reads TGTGCCAGCAGTAGGGGACTAGCGAATGAGCAGTTCTTC.

This clonotype was found a few times. CDR3 residues: CASSLNGLAVGYEQYF. For the CDR3, the DNA is TGTGCCAGCAGCTTGAACGGGCTAGCGGTCGGTTACGAGCAGTACTTC. This chain joins TRBV28 and TRBJ2-7; 7 bases match TRBD2. The CDR3 covers 16 residues. Germline values: CDR1 MDHEN, CDR2 SYDVKM. V dropped 6 bases and J dropped 4; count of bases not matched to a gene: 15.

There are a few counts of this clonotype. The chain joins TRBV20-1 to TRBJ2-7; 11 nucleotides agree with TRBD2. The germline CDR1 and CDR2 sequences are DFQATT and SNEGSKA (reference sequence). The CDR3 loop spans 18 amino acids. V lost 2 bases and J lost 0; bases outside the gene matches: 12. The CDR3 loop is CSARLPYGLAGGSYEQYF. As DNA, the CDR3 is TGCAGTGCTAGACTACCATACGGGCTAGCGGGGGGCTCCTACGAGCAGTACTTC.

There are a few counts of this clonotype. V is TRBV28 and J is TRBJ1-2; D may be TRBD1 (5 bases). Between the trimmed V and J ends, which lost 3 bases and 8 bases, there was a span of 13 bases. The germline gives CDR1 MDHEN, CDR2 SYDVKM. There are 13 residues in the CDR3. The CDR3 bases are TGTGCCAGCAGTTTCGGGTCGGGGGTCGGCTACACCTTC. This codes for CASSFGSGVGYTF.

This clonotype came up a few times. The chain carries TRBV6-1 and TRBJ2-5, with a weak D call TRBD2 (6 bases). The CDR3 runs to 14 residues. V was trimmed by 3 bases and J by 4 bases, leaving 12 bases between them. Germline CDR1 is MNHNS and CDR2 is SASEGT. CDR3 amino acids: CASSEAGSGETQYF. The CDR3 coding sequence is TGTGCCAGCAGTGAGGCGGGGAGCGGAGAGACCCAGTACTTC.

This clonotype has only one observation. The rearrangement uses TRBV2 and TRBJ2-1, with a tentative D call TRBD1 (5 bases). Germline V lookup: CDR1 SNHLY, CDR2 FYNNEI. This CDR3 has 14 residues. Trimming pared 3 bases from V and 1 base from J, leaving 7 bases between. The CDR3 region has the DNA TGTGCCAGCAGTGAGAGACAGTCCTACAATGAGCAGTTCTTC. Its translation: CASSERQSYNEQFF.

This clonotype occurred many times. V usage is TRBV20-1 and J usage is TRBJ2-3; 14 nucleotides align to TRBD2. Germline V CDR1 and CDR2: DFQATT, SNEGSKA (reference sequence). With 4 bases clipped from V and 8 bases from J, the junction kept 8 bases outside the gene matches. The CDR3 totals 15 residues. CDR3 residues: CSAKGLAGAGVTQYF. CDR3 nucleotides: TGCAGTGCTAAGGGACTAGCGGGGGCCGGGGTTACGCAGTATTTT.

The CDR3 reads CAISERANEQFF. The CDR3 region has the DNA TGTGCCATCAGTGAGCGAGCGAATGAGCAGTTCTTC. The chain carries TRBV10-3 and TRBJ2-1; the D is unclear. This CDR3 has 12 residues. Trimming shortened V by 2 bases and J by 7 bases, and 6 bases separated the two germline ends. CDR1 ENHRY and CDR2 SYGVKD come from the germline V gene.

This clonotype turned up a few times. V gene TRBV27 combines with J gene TRBJ2-7; D unclear. The ends were cut back, 0 bases at V and 6 bases at J, with 9 bases in the middle. Germline loops: CDR1 MNHEY, CDR2 SMNVEV (reference sequence). The CDR3 length is 13 residues. CDR3 DNA sequence: TGTGCCAGCAGTTTATCTTTCGGTGGCGAGCAGTACTTC. It yields the protein CASSLSFGGEQYF.

This clonotype appeared a few times. This chain uses TRBV6-6 with TRBJ2-3; maybe TRBD1 (5 bases). CDR3 length equals 12 residues. V lost 10 bases and J 7 bases, leaving 15 bases between the germline ends. Germline assignment: CDR1 MNHNY and CDR2 SVGAGI (reference sequence). CDR3: CATTEAGNTQYF. The CDR3 region has the DNA TGTGCCACAACCGAGGCAGGGAATACGCAGTATTTT.

This clonotype appeared a few times. The rearrangement uses TRBV19 and TRBJ2-2; 10 bases fit TRBD1. Germline CDR1 and CDR2: LNHDA and SQIVND (reference sequence). With 6 bases clipped from V and 5 bases from J, the junction kept 6 bases outside the gene matches. The CDR3 loop spans 15 amino acids. The DNA for the CDR3 is TGTGCCAGTAGGCCCGACAGGGGGCCAACCGGGGAGCTGTTTTTT. Translated: CASRPDRGPTGELFF.

The chain has TRBV7-2 and TRBJ2-7, with D hard to call. CDR1 and CDR2 (germline): SGHTA, FQGNSA. V lost 3 bases and J lost 1, with 10 bases in between. This CDR3 has 14 residues. CDR3 in DNA: TGTGCCAGCAGCTTTCTCGGGCAGTCCTACGAGCAGTACTTC. Translated: CASSFLGQSYEQYF.

This clonotype came up many times. The chain joins TRBV20-1 to TRBJ2-5; D may match TRBD1 or TRBD2 (5 bases each). This CDR3 spans 16 amino acids. The V and J ends lost 1 base and 0 bases respectively, with 15 bases between them. The germline gives CDR1 DFQATT, CDR2 SNEGSKA (reference sequence). DNA for the CDR3: TGCAGTGCTAGAGCGGGGCGGCAGCCCTACCAAGAGACCCAGTACTTC. It codes for CSARAGRQPYQETQYF.